Listed below are T cell receptor beta chains from one sample, sequenced in a study of T cell repertoires in cytomegalovirus infection. From the reads, TCRdb called clonotypes with MiXCR, one entry per CDR3 protein. Of a few hundred thousand distinct CDR3 sequences detected, 35% to 50% appear once; the ten largest clones hold 48%. The antigens of these receptors remain unknown. The source material was cultured PBMCs, sampled from culture after CMV antigen stimulation. The source of these receptors is a human donor in good health (CMV status not recorded). Some clones in this sample may be carry-over from other donors' samples. CDR3s include the opening cysteine and the closing phenylalanine or tryptophan. D genes are given only for firm matches. Where a row states a size, it is once, few, many or the class of an expanded clone; other rows omit it.

D gene	V gene	clone size	J gene	CDR3 protein	CDR3 DNA
.	TRBV5-6	few	TRBJ1-5	CASSLRAGAYNQPQHF	TGTGCCAGCAGCTTGCGGGCAGGGGCCTATAATCAGCCCCAGCATTTT
.	TRBV28	once	TRBJ2-7	CASSSFKGSSYEQYF	TGTGCCAGCAGTTCTTTTAAGGGAAGTTCCTACGAGCAGTACTTC
.	TRBV6-2/TRBV6-3	few	TRBJ1-2	CASSRRDYGYTF	TGTGCCAGCAGCCGCAGGGACTATGGCTACACCTTC
.	TRBV25-1	few	TRBJ1-4	CASNPGDEKLFF	TGTGCCAGCAACCCGGGTGACGAAAAACTGTTTTTT
.	TRBV2	.	TRBJ2-2	CASNPSVQGYTGELFF	TGTGCCAGCAACCCTTCGGTCCAGGGGTACACCGGGGAGCTGTTTTTT
.	TRBV29-1	.	TRBJ2-1	CSVEEKRNEQFF	TGCAGCGTTGAAGAAAAACGGAATGAGCAGTTCTTC
.	TRBV7-4	once	TRBJ1-4	CASSQTRDPNEKLFF	TGTGCCAGCAGCCAGACCCGGGATCCTAATGAAAAACTGTTTTTT
TRBD1	TRBV7-2	.	TRBJ2-7	CASSLPTGGPLSYEQYF	TGTGCCAGCAGCTTACCGACAGGGGGCCCTCTCTCCTACGAGCAGTACTTC
.	TRBV2	.	TRBJ2-3	CASSGTANTDTQYF	TGTGCCAGCAGCGGGACGGCTAACACAGATACGCAGTATTTT
.	TRBV7-8	.	TRBJ1-6	CASSADLGNSPLHF	TGTGCCAGCAGCGCTGACCTGGGGAATTCACCCCTCCACTTT
TRBD1	TRBV7-2	.	TRBJ1-1	CASSIRDRGLAFF	TGTGCCAGCAGCATTAGGGACAGGGGGCTGGCTTTCTTT
.	TRBV7-9	many	TRBJ2-1	CASSIYSDFDEQFF	TGTGCCAGCAGCATTTACTCCGATTTCGATGAGCAGTTCTTC
.	TRBV7-2	many	TRBJ2-1	CASSSPGLTNEQFF	TGTGCCAGCAGCAGCCCGGGTCTGACGAATGAGCAGTTCTTC
TRBD2	TRBV12-3/TRBV12-4	.	TRBJ2-5	CASRRLAGVSGETQYF	TGTGCCAGCAGACGCCTAGCGGGGGTCTCCGGTGAGACCCAGTACTTC
.	TRBV7-8	many	TRBJ1-3	CASSSATRGVGNTIYF	TGTGCCAGCAGCTCAGCTACTAGGGGGGTTGGAAACACCATATATTTT
TRBD2	TRBV7-2	.	TRBJ2-7	CASSISGVSSYEQYF	TGTGCCAGCAGCATTAGCGGGGTTAGCTCCTACGAGCAGTACTTC
.	TRBV7-8	many	TRBJ1-5	CASSLVRGNQPQHF	TGTGCCAGCAGCTTAGTGCGGGGCAATCAGCCCCAGCATTTT
.	TRBV5-6	.	TRBJ2-3	CASSFVSHSTDTQYF	TGTGCCAGCAGCTTTGTGTCTCATAGCACAGATACGCAGTATTTT
.	TRBV4-3	.	TRBJ2-5	CASSQGAVGPSPETQYF	TGCGCCAGCAGCCAAGGCGCGGTGGGTCCCTCACCCGAGACCCAGTACTTC
TRBD2	TRBV6-1	few	TRBJ2-7	CASRYPGGEQYF	TGTGCCAGCAGATACCCCGGGGGGGAGCAGTACTTC
TRBD1	TRBV7-6	.	TRBJ1-3	CASSSRTGYGNTIYF	TGTGCCAGCAGCTCCCGGACAGGGTACGGAAACACCATATATTTT
TRBD2	TRBV7-6	.	TRBJ2-5	CASSFFSPQLAGGGETQYF	TGTGCCAGCAGCTTTTTTTCCCCCCAACTAGCGGGGGGCGGGGAGACCCAGTACTTC
TRBD2	TRBV20-1	.	TRBJ2-5	CSATLGLADQETQYF	TGCAGTGCTACCCTGGGACTAGCGGACCAAGAGACCCAGTACTTC
.	TRBV20-1	few	TRBJ2-7	CSAKTLPYEQYF	TGCAGTGCGAAGACTTTACCCTACGAGCAGTACTTC
TRBD2	TRBV12-3/TRBV12-4	.	TRBJ2-1	CASSFPWRVGAGKNEQFF	TGTGCCAGCAGTTTCCCGTGGAGAGTCGGAGCGGGGAAGAATGAGCAGTTCTTC
TRBD2	TRBV5-4	.	TRBJ2-7	CASSLVGASGFYEQYF	TGTGCCAGCAGCTTGGTGGGGGCTAGCGGGTTCTACGAGCAGTACTTC
.	TRBV6-5	.	TRBJ2-3	CASSRMGGYTDTQYF	TGTGCCAGCAGCCGAATGGGCGGATACACAGATACGCAGTATTTT
.	TRBV7-6	.	TRBJ2-7	CASSSGGQRLQQYF	TGTGCCAGCAGCTCAGGAGGCCAGAGACTGCAGCAGTACTTC
TRBD2	TRBV11-3	.	TRBJ2-2	CASSAGLVPGGELFF	TGTGCCAGCAGCGCCGGACTAGTTCCTGGCGGGGAGCTGTTTTTT
.	TRBV7-2	few	TRBJ2-5	CASRFGGPYQETQYF	TGTGCCAGCAGGTTCGGGGGGCCGTACCAAGAGACCCAGTACTTC
TRBD2	TRBV11-2	few	TRBJ2-3	CASSSKGLAGVYPSDTQYF	TGTGCCAGCAGCTCCAAGGGACTAGCGGGAGTCTACCCCAGCGATACGCAGTATTTT
.	TRBV6-1	few	TRBJ1-4	CASNSEQGGHEKLFF	TGTGCCAGCAACTCAGAACAGGGAGGACATGAAAAACTGTTTTTT
TRBD2	TRBV10-3	.	TRBJ2-3	CAIRGASGRDTQYF	TGTGCCATCAGGGGGGCTAGCGGGAGAGATACGCAGTATTTT
.	TRBV28	few	TRBJ1-6	CASSLGTRPRDSPLHF	TGTGCCAGCAGTTTGGGGACACGGCCGCGGGATTCACCCCTCCACTTT
.	TRBV7-2	few	TRBJ2-1	CASRRGPDNEQFF	TGTGCCAGCAGACGAGGACCCGACAATGAGCAGTTCTTC
TRBD2	TRBV15	.	TRBJ2-3	CATRETGGLTDTQYF	TGTGCCACCAGAGAGACGGGGGGACTCACAGATACGCAGTATTTT
.	TRBV6-5	.	TRBJ1-1	CASRRQSEAFF	TGTGCCAGCAGAAGACAGAGTGAAGCTTTCTTT
.	TRBV5-6	.	TRBJ1-4	CASSFTGPKGEKLFF	TGTGCCAGCAGCTTTACAGGCCCAAAGGGCGAAAAACTGTTTTTT
.	TRBV4-3	.	TRBJ2-5	CASSQRGRQETQYF	TGCGCCAGCAGCCAGAGGGGAAGACAAGAGACCCAGTACTTC
.	TRBV20-1	few	TRBJ1-6	CSARSPLDSPLHF	TGCAGTGCTAGATCGCCCCTTGATTCACCCCTCCACTTT
TRBD2	TRBV5-6	.	TRBJ2-5	CASSLTRAGTSGGPGEETQYF	TGTGCCAGCAGCCTAACGCGAGCCGGGACTAGCGGGGGGCCGGGTGAAGAGACCCAGTACTTC